This record concerns one T cell receptor beta chain sequence. No cognate antigen has been identified for it. The sample holds no much larger clone one base away, and base qualities are not on file. This record comes from a study of cytomegalovirus exposure and HLA in healthy donors (dated by TCRdb to between 2016 and 2019). Regarding the complete study: In an earlier analysis of approximately 500 of the donors, around 290 Gb of sequence data and approximately 100 million unique TCR beta sequences from 150 million to 200 million T cells were reported. Of the 300 to 500 genotyped donors, 75% to 85% were placed in the genetic ancestry cluster associated with self-reported Caucasian donors. Typing coverage varied by locus: about 629-640 donors for A, B, C, DRB1 and DQB1; approximately 560 for DQA1; about 570 for DPA1; approximately 470 for DPB1. The study aimed to test whether cataloging public T cell receptors could reveal signatures of past pathogen exposure. To predict cytomegalovirus infection status, the study combined high-throughput TCR immunosequencing, statistical association of individual TCRs with disease status, and machine learning. A later analysis re-examined previously published TCR beta repertoires from about 700 donors and added high-resolution HLA genotyping to investigate patterns of TCR occurrence. Among several hundred genotyped donors of the cohort, an average of roughly 230,000 unique TCR beta nucleotide sequences was sequenced per donor, of which roughly 18% were non-productive. All discovery cohort repertoires had been generated on a single sequencing platform. Donor age, sex, ethnicity and CMV serostatus were compiled together with the repertoire data. The later analysis used no new phenotypic data to find candidate immune exposures, relying instead on TCR beta sequences and their occurrence across donors. An earlier analysis of fewer than 700 of the donors applied high-throughput TCR beta sequencing to assess whether each TCR beta V gene segment acted as functional or pseudogenic. Using immunosequencing, the study profiled T cell repertoires from approximately 700 subjects and related those repertoires to cytomegalovirus serostatus. In addition to the first cohort of 666 subjects, a separate validation cohort of 100 to 150 different subjects was used. Approximately 300 gigabases of sequencing data and around 80 million unique TCR sequences made up an early release that covered some 640 HLA-typed donors. Both class I and class II loci were covered by HLA typing, at four-digit resolution. Four to six DR-DQ haplotypes were handled as single units for association and clustering because linkage in the cohort was strong. A later genetic analysis used genome-wide SNP genotypes for about three fifths of the 666 donors, treating that subset as a discovery cohort. Results the study describes overall, beyond this receptor: A later analysis reported that several top co-occurrence clusters appeared linked to parvovirus B19, influenza, CMV and Epstein-Barr virus. A later analysis found that most CMV-associated TCR beta chains appeared HLA-restricted, with HLA associations seemingly driven largely by CMV exposure. A cluster of highly shared sequence variants was judged likely to represent a technical artifact of the sequencing pipeline. In a later analysis, some 17,000 TCR beta sequences were associated with specific HLA alleles at a false discovery rate of 0.05. This cohort had only TCR beta chains sequenced, and the lack of alpha or paired-chain data limited which features could be detected. A further reported finding was that TCR beta sequences accurately predicted the HLA-A and HLA-B alleles for most subjects in the first cohort. Immune exposure information for the cohort was limited to CMV serostatus. In a later genetic analysis, a missense DCLRE1C variant was associated with V-gene and J-gene trimming of TCR beta chains, and the association was replicated in an independent cohort. Because the 87-base-pair reads could not distinguish some IMGT-functional V segments, including TRBV6-2 and TRBV6-3, those segments were excluded. The study listed 150 to 200 TCR beta chains as associated with cytomegalovirus. HLA typing was unavailable for some donors at each locus, so association tests used only the typed subset. The classifier was reported to diagnose cytomegalovirus status with high specificity and sensitivity in both the original and validation cohorts. Linkage disequilibrium might explain the correlated functional status among segregating V segments, but an unknown experimental factor could not be excluded. Compared with equally common non-associated chains, HLA-associated TCR beta chains in a later analysis were more clonally expanded and had lower generation probabilities. In a later analysis, the rate of TCR association differed among HLA loci, with DRB1 alleles having the most associated TCRs and HLA-C alleles having the fewest. Presence/absence analyses assumed roughly uniform sequencing depth across donors, an assumption that may not hold. A later genetic analysis reported fewer N-insertions in productive TCRs among donors in an Asian-associated ancestry cluster than the roughly 720-donor mean. Assigning TCR associations to individual alleles was difficult when HLA alleles, especially DR and DQ, strongly co-occurred. While some public TCRs were present in many individuals, most TCR sequences turned up only very rarely across donors. Roughly 15 rarely observed V segments, including chromosome 9 orphons, were excluded from the earlier analysis of 550 to 700 of the donors because counts were too low. The authors suggested that the approach could potentially be generalized to other disease states and immunological phenotypes. In vitro tests confirmed that three of the cytomegalovirus-associated TCR beta chains recognize cytomegalovirus antigens. Broadly in line with IMGT annotations, most TCR beta V segments showed up in productive rearrangements about 90% or about 30% of the time in an earlier analysis of several hundred of the donors.

In total, 666 healthy bone marrow donors made up the cohort. Cohort members were all nominally healthy when sampled, although unrecorded immune exposures were likely present. The donor tested CMV seronegative and was one of the 352 seronegative cohort members. A peripheral blood sample was provided by each donor, and peripheral blood mononuclear cells were used for TCR beta sequencing. Genomic DNA extraction from the blood cell samples was performed with the Qiagen DNeasy Blood Extraction Kit. Libraries were built with the immunoSEQ multiplex PCR assay. The multiplex PCR relied on a mix of 60 forward primers for TCR Vbeta segments and 13 reverse primers for TCR Jbeta segments. Amplification of the CDR3 region of rearranged TCR beta genes was performed with a multiplex PCR assay on genomic DNA. On the Illumina HiSeq System, the amplified TCR beta libraries were sequenced as 87-base-pair reads. Per the source publication's procedure: Across the roughly 640 repertoires, a later analysis counted 78 million or so unique TCR beta chains, 9.5 million to 13 million of which were shared by at least two donors. Raw reads were error-corrected and collapsed into unique sequences with a nearest-neighbor algorithm that merged closely related sequences to remove PCR and sequencing errors. CDR3 sequences were aligned to IMGT reference sequences to assign V, D and J gene segments. Each retained sequence needed at least a six-nucleotide match to both a V gene segment and a J gene segment. A rearrangement was called productive if the CDR3 had no stop codons and remained in frame with V and J, and every other rearrangement was called non-productive. CDR3 was defined according to IMGT convention as the region running from the second conserved V-encoded cysteine to the conserved J-encoded phenylalanine. Sequences without an unambiguous match to a single V gene segment were excluded from the earlier analysis of 587 of the donors. In an earlier analysis of approximately 560 of the donors, a V segment was called functional when productive rearrangements were above 56.7%, and segregating when the standard deviation between donors exceeded 5%. A statistical classification framework was developed to diagnose cytomegalovirus status using the catalog of TCR beta chain sequences. In a later analysis, TCR nucleotide sequences were compared against IMGT/GENE-DB human TR gene sequences so that V and J genes could be assigned. In a later analysis, CDR3 sequences and most-parsimonious VDJ recombination scenarios were assigned using the TCRdist pipeline. In a later analysis, every TCR beta chain was defined by the combination of its CDR3 amino acid sequence and its V-gene family, and reads without a unique V-gene family were dropped. In a later analysis, approximately 640 highly shared, low-generation-probability nucleotide sequences were removed to address suspected cross-contamination and a sequencing artifact. For each public chain, a later analysis derived a clonal expansion index from normalized ranks of inferred template counts within each repertoire. In a later analysis, generation probabilities were computed using a VDJ recombination model fitted to out-of-frame rearrangements, and the results were checked against IGoR. In a later analysis, hypergeometric tests were used to score TCR-TCR, TCR-HLA and TCR-CMV co-occurrence, with a repertoire-size bias correction applied to TCR pairs. To estimate false discovery rates, a later analysis permuted the HLA or CMV assignments 20 times. In a later analysis, co-occurring TCRs were grouped with DBSCAN, and TCRdist sequence similarity was added when clustering was performed within HLA-allele-positive subsets. For co-occurrence clustering, repertoires with fewer than 30,000 or more than 120,000 public chains were excluded, along with 5 or 6 repertoires with anomalous nucleotide sharing. TCRdb's version of the immuneACCESS table is confined to in-frame rearrangements and falls short of the full clone set. An unresolved V gene accounts for under half of the shortfall where checked; the remainder is of unknown origin. That table furnishes V, J and clone size, whereas the DNA furnished D and trimming. Present in this sample are approximately 140,000 clones, about 83% of which were seen just once. Together, the top ten hold around 1.3% of the sample.

The CDR3 covers 14 residues, taking in both the cysteine and the phenylalanine. Left in the record is the CDR3 DNA by itself, 42 bases read in frame from the first base. V lost 10 bases and J lost 2 bases; the stretch between them is 17 bases long. From a lookup of the germline V gene (reference sequence), CDR1 and CDR2 are MNHEY and SMNVEV. The sequence was obtained from a girl aged 2 to 10 in good health and CMV-seronegative. The chain is assembled from TRBV27 and TRBJ2-5, with TRBD2 tentatively as D gene (5 bases match). The source material was PBMCs. CDR3 loop: CATQAGVTQETQYF. In nucleotide form, the sequence is TGTGCCACCCAAGCCGGGGTTACTCAAGAGACCCAGTACTTC.